This TCR beta chain emerged from a study of OX40 agonist ivuxolimab in advanced cancers. Study as a whole: Subjects had a mean age of around 60 years, with a range of roughly 23 to 79; less than 90% were male.

Concerning this clone: Its specificity is unknown.

The germline V and J ends were trimmed by 5 bases and 6 bases, with 11 bases remaining between them. Looked up from germline, CDR1 is SGHTA and CDR2 is FQGNSA. This CDR3 has 12 residues. General study findings and limits: At 0.1 to 3.0 mg/kg, CD4+ and CD8+ blood T cells expanded clonally by week 6.

Some clones are missing from TCRdb's copy, which holds only in-frame ones; the method was immunoSEQ multiplex PCR. The sample lists about 91,000 clones; 70% to 90% were seen once. Sequencing used CD4+ or CD8+ T cells sorted from blood, obtained in a trial of the OX40 agonist ivuxolimab. The J gene is TRBJ2-7, the V gene TRBV7-2, with unresolved D. The clonotype originates from an adult with an advanced solid tumor such as melanoma, head and neck, liver or kidney cancer. The CDR3 is CASSPQAGEQYF. The CDR3 DNA reads as TGTGCCAGCAGCCCGCAGGCTGGCGAGCAGTACTTC.